This TCR beta chain was documented in a study of OX40 agonist ivuxolimab in advanced cancers. Clones were sequenced by immunoSEQ multiplex PCR, and TCRdb holds only the in-frame ones, with some missing. The profile shows tens of thousands of clones, roughly 93% of them singletons. The CDR3 has 15 residues. Trimming removed 0 bases from V and 7 bases from J; junction bases left unmatched: 5. CDR1 is SGHRS, CDR2 YFSETQ, per germline. The V and J genes are TRBV5-1 and TRBJ2-1; 9 bases fit TRBD1. The source was CD4+ or CD8+ T cells sorted from blood, collected in a trial of the OX40 agonist ivuxolimab. The receptor was isolated from an adult with an advanced solid tumor such as melanoma, head and neck, liver or kidney cancer. CDR3 sequence reads: CASSLAQGAGNEQFF. DNA of the CDR3: TGCGCCAGCAGCTTGGCACAGGGGGCAGGGAATGAGCAGTTCTTC.